Below are 14 T cell receptor beta chains sequenced from a single sample in a study of T-cell memory formation after mild COVID-19. TCRdb called the 5' RACE reads again in MiXCR, with one record for every CDR3 protein. The data contain around 200,000 distinct CDR3 sequences, around 15% of them seen just once; the ten biggest clones take up approximately 2%. Input material: PBMCs or a T cell subset sorted from them (not recorded which). These receptors were obtained from an adult woman who had mild COVID-19 (a few samples of this study predate the infection). Cell type and time point are not known.

This clonotype was seen a handful of times. The chain couples TRBV29-1 to TRBJ2-7, with 7 bases fitting TRBD2. The germline gives CDR1 SQVTM, CDR2 ANQGSEA. Trimming removed 4 bases from V and 3 bases from J; junction bases left unmatched: 12. The CDR3 extends over 15 amino acids. The CDR3 DNA reads as TGCAGCGTTGGCCCGGGGGGAGGTTTTCTCTACGAGCAGTACTTC. Protein: CSVGPGGGFLYEQYF.

The CDR3, as DNA: TGTGCCAGCAGCTTACCAGGGGACTATGGCTACACCTTC. Its protein product is CASSLPGDYGYTF. The chain has TRBV5-6 and TRBJ1-2, with D possibly TRBD1 on 6 matching bases. Germline V gene lookup returns CDR1 SGHDT and CDR2 YYEEEE. With 2 bases removed from V and 3 bases from J, the gap between germline ends came to 8 bases. The CDR3 runs 13 residues. Supplemented by reference TRBV5-6 and TRBJ1-2, the full variable domain reads DAGVTQSPTHLIKTRGQQVTLRCSPKSGHDTVSWYQQALGQGPQFIFQYYEEEERQRGNFPDRFSGHQFPNYSSELNVNALLLGDSALYLCASSLPGDYGYTFGSGTRLTVV.

In its sample, this clonotype was seen a few times. This chain links TRBV5-1 with TRBJ2-7; 10 nucleotides line up with TRBD2. Per the germline V gene, CDR1 is SGHRS and CDR2 is YFSETQ. The CDR3 is made up of 16 amino acids. With 7 bases clipped from V and 2 bases from J, the junction kept 12 bases outside the gene matches. The CDR3 DNA is TGCGCCAGCTCGGAGTCGCCGGGACTAGCGACCTACGAGCAGTACTTC. Its translation: CASSESPGLATYEQYF. Filled out from reference TRBV5-1 and TRBJ2-7, the complete variable domain reads KAGVTQTPRYLIKTRGQQVTLSCSPISGHRSVSWYQQTPGQGLQFLFEYFSETQRNKGNFPGRFSGRQFSNSRSEMNVSTLELGDSALYLCASSESPGLATYEQYFGPGTRLTVT.

This clonotype was detected ten times or more. The chain combines TRBV24-1 with TRBJ2-5; TRBD2 matches 8 bases. Germline assignment: CDR1 KGHDR and CDR2 SFDVKD. The CDR3 runs to 16 residues. Trimming removed 0 bases from V and 2 bases from J; junction bases left unmatched: 4. In DNA form, the CDR3 reads TGTGCCACCAGTGATTTGGGAGTAGCGGGGCAAGAGACCCAGTACTTC. It encodes CATSDLGVAGQETQYF.

The chain employs TRBV24-1 and TRBJ2-1; 8 positions agree with TRBD2. The CDR3 runs 15 residues. Germline-derived CDR1 and CDR2 are KGHDR and SFDVKD. The trim removed 4 bases at V and 8 bases at J, leaving 9 bases unmatched. This CDR3 is CATSDPGTRKDEQFF. DNA for the CDR3: TGTGCCACCAGTGACCCCGGGACTAGAAAAGATGAGCAGTTCTTC.

The V call is TRBV20-1, the J call TRBJ1-2; D is unclear. V shed 3 bases and J shed 4 bases, with 15 bases lying between them. The CDR3 is 14 residues long. Germline CDR1 reads DFQATT; CDR2 reads SNEGSKA (reference sequence). DNA for the CDR3: TGCAGTGCTAGTGGTAAAAGAGAGCGCTATGGCTACACCTTC. Its translation: CSASGKRERYGYTF.

The chain links TRBV5-1 to TRBJ1-5, with 9 bases that match TRBD1. This CDR3 has 18 amino acids. V lost 3 bases, J lost 3 bases, and 13 bases stayed unmatched. Germline-derived CDR1 and CDR2 are SGHRS and YFSETQ. The CDR3 protein is CASSSATNRDRDNQPQHF. CDR3 bases: TGCGCCAGCAGCTCAGCCACAAACCGGGACAGGGACAATCAGCCCCAGCATTTT.

This clonotype was picked up many times. The CDR3 sequence is CASSSSPVRENYNEQFF. The CDR3 DNA follows: TGTGCCAGCAGCTCATCACCCGTTCGGGAGAACTACAATGAGCAGTTCTTC. The V call is TRBV7-3, the J call TRBJ2-1; possibly TRBD2 for D (6 bases). The CDR3 extends over 17 amino acids. CDR1 is SGHTA and CDR2 is FQGTGA in the germline V gene. Trimming stripped 4 bases from V and 3 bases from J, with 19 bases between.

The chain joins TRBV20-1 to TRBJ1-2, with 8 positions matching TRBD1. Germline V gives CDR1 DFQATT, CDR2 SNEGSKA (reference sequence). After removal of 3 bases from V and 8 bases from J, the junction contained 11 bases not matched to a gene. The CDR3 is 14 residues long. CDR3 DNA sequence: TGCAGTGCTAGCTACTCGGCAGGGGGCCGGGGCTACACCTTC. Translation: CSASYSAGGRGYTF.

Only a few counts were recorded for this clonotype. V usage is TRBV23-1 and J usage is TRBJ2-1, with 7 bases aligning to TRBD1. TRBV23-1 is filed as an ORF, its function uncertain. This CDR3 has 13 residues. V was pared by 2 bases and J by 5 bases, with 0 bases of the junction left unmatched. The CDR3 DNA reads as TGCGCCAGCAGTCAAGACAGGGACAATGAGCAGTTCTTC. It codes for CASSQDRDNEQFF.

V is TRBV11-1 and J is TRBJ1-1; 7 bases are a match to TRBD1. CDR1 and CDR2 (germline): SGHAT, FQDESV (reference sequence). The CDR3 contains 18 residues. The J segment lost 1 base and the V segment lost 5 bases, leaving 16 bases of the junction unmatched. The chain's CDR3 is CASSPLGTTTGTNTEAFF. The DNA of the CDR3 is TGTGCCAGCAGCCCCCTCGGTACAACGACAGGGACGAACACTGAAGCTTTCTTT.

The rearrangement links TRBV20-1 to TRBJ2-5; 8 bases line up with TRBD2. This CDR3 is built from 13 residues. Trimming took 3 bases from V and 4 from J; bases not matched to a gene: 4. Germline V CDR1 and CDR2: DFQATT, SNEGSKA (reference sequence). DNA of the CDR3: TGCAGTGCTAGCCCCCTAGCGGGAGAGACCCAGTACTTC. This gives the protein CSASPLAGETQYF.

This clonotype was counted only a few times. This CDR3 is CAWSDSWNQPQHF. CDR3 sequence (DNA): TGTGCCTGGAGTGACTCGTGGAATCAGCCCCAGCATTTT. This chain joins TRBV30 and TRBJ1-5; D call uncertain. Trimming stripped 1 base from V and 4 bases from J, with 8 bases between. The CDR3 extends over 13 amino acids. CDR1 is GTSNPN, CDR2 SVGIG, per germline (reference sequence).

This clonotype was picked up one time. The chain has TRBV12-3 or TRBV12-4 and TRBJ1-6, with 9 bases identical to TRBD1. The CDR3 consists of 14 residues. The junction had 3 bases not matched to a gene; V was cut back by 5 bases and J by 7 bases. The CDR3 is CASSTGTGNSPLHF. CDR3 in DNA: TGTGCCAGCAGTACCGGGACAGGGAATTCACCCCTCCACTTT.